The 3 T cell receptor beta chains given below trace back to one sample, sequenced in a study of T cell responses to AZD1222 COVID-19 vaccine. Sequenced by immunoSEQ multiplex PCR; TCRdb stores in-frame clones only, minus some. The sample has 130,000 or so clones; approximately 86% are singletons. Sample: peripheral blood, taken on day 0 of AZD1222 vaccination. These receptors were obtained from an adult in good health.

The chain joins TRBV10-3 to TRBJ1-1; the D gene is possibly TRBD1 (5 bases). CDR1 and CDR2 from the germline V gene are ENHRY and SYGVKD. This CDR3 has 14 residues. V lost 10 bases and J lost 4, with 19 bases in between. This CDR3 is CATNYPDTVTEAFF. For the CDR3, the DNA is TGTGCCACCAACTACCCGGACACGGTCACTGAAGCTTTCTTT.

The V and J genes are TRBV9 and TRBJ1-3, with D possibly matching TRBD1 (5 bases). Germline loops: CDR1 SGDLS, CDR2 YYNGEE. CDR3 length equals 16 residues. Trimming stripped 4 bases from V and 3 bases from J, with 17 bases between. CDR3 sequence (DNA): TGTGCCAGCAGCTCCTATTTAGGGGCGGGTGGAAACACCATATATTTT. Its protein product is CASSSYLGAGGNTIYF.

The chain recombines TRBV6-5 with TRBJ2-7; D might be TRBD2 (5 bases). Germline CDR1 MNHEY, CDR2 SVGAGI. Trimming removed 5 bases at V and 7 bases at J, with 12 bases between. The CDR3 totals 12 residues. The CDR3 here is CASSPGSGEQYF. CDR3 in DNA: TGTGCCAGCAGTCCGGGATCGGGGGAGCAGTACTTC.